This T cell receptor (beta chain) was captured in a study of cytomegalovirus exposure and HLA in healthy donors. V lost 3 bases and J 8 bases, leaving 17 bases between the germline ends. CDR3 length: 14 amino acids. CDR1 MNHEY and CDR2 SMNVEV come from the germline V gene (reference sequence). Only one count was recorded for this clone. Clones were read by immunoSEQ multiplex PCR, and TCRdb kept only the in-frame ones, dropping some. The data show 75,000 to 90,000 clones, 95% seen once. The rearrangement joins TRBV27 to TRBJ2-7, with D possibly TRBD1 on 5 matching bases. This clonotype was sampled from a woman aged 18-35 years in good health and CMV-seronegative. The sample comprised PBMCs. As DNA, the CDR3 is TGTGCCAGCAGTTTGGGGCCCAGTAATATGAAGCAGTACTTC. This sequence encodes CASSLGPSNMKQYF.